Listed here is a single TCR beta chain. This clonotype has a count of ten or more. No cognate antigen has been identified for it. Per-base qualities were not stored, and no clone one base away is much larger. Libraries were constructed by 5' RACE. Instrument on record: Illumina HiSeq 2500. The second PCR ran for roughly 6 to 11 cycles and used a J-beta primer mix along with a sample-barcoded 5' primer. A template-switch 5' adaptor carrying 12 random nucleotides introduced a unique molecular identifier onto each TCR beta cDNA molecule. At least 3 million CDR3-containing paired-end reads were obtained from each sample. First-strand cDNA synthesis was performed from all RNA using the Mint cDNA synthesis kit, with priming by a TRBC-specific oligonucleotide. All cDNA was treated with uracil-DNA glycosylase and then went through a first 18-cycle PCR with the universal primers M1SS and BC2_uni_R. In the paper's pipeline: Normalization of each sample was performed by random selection of 1 million high-quality reads, each carrying a distinct molecular identifier. Reads with shared molecular identifiers were discarded instead of being binned into consensus sequences. MiTCR, run with a Q25 quality threshold and the strictest error-elimination algorithm, handled CDR3 identification, clonotype clustering and error correction. Lower-bound total TCR beta diversity was estimated with a nonparametric unseen species model using Euler transformation. Clones were called with MiXCR by TCRdb after fastp trimmed the public reads at Q25, and only in-frame beta chains were retained. Entries are consolidated by CDR3 protein sequence, retaining the most common genes and DNA. The V and J calls here are based on TCRdb, not the publication. The table for this sample lists roughly 900,000 distinct CDR3 sequences; 29% of them were counted only once. About 18% of the sample rests with the top ten.

This sample is drawn from a study of blood T cells in healthy people across ages (dated by TCRdb to between 2014 and 2017). Context from the whole study: In model experiments, template switching captured about one uniquely barcoded TCR beta cDNA molecule for every two T cells. Age-related changes in TCR beta repertoire diversity were measured in the study by deep sequencing normalized with unique cDNA molecular identifiers. Donors of different ages were randomly distributed across sequencing lanes to avoid experimental bias. The study analyzed two additional independent replicas of 1 million unique cDNA reads from the same blood draw for two donors, one aged 18 to 29 and one aged 80 or older. The donors were split into four age groups: young (average about 15 years), middle-aged (roughly 39), aged (more than 60) and long-lived (approximately 80). Paper-wide results and their limitations: As age increased, observed TCR beta diversity per million T cells dropped in a roughly linear way, and a significant reduction was already evident by age 40. Because profiling used bulk unsorted PBMCs, naive and antigen-experienced compartments could not be compared conclusively. Compared with the aged group, more naive CD4+ T cells, fewer expanded clones and increased TCR diversity were shown by the long-lived group, suggesting age selection. Because donor CMV infection status was unknown, age-related changes in expanded clonotypes were potentially confounded. Observed TCR beta diversity correlated strongly with the percentage of naive T cells measured by flow cytometry. Total diversity estimates from one million sequenced T cells were considered lower bounds and underestimates.

Donors were roughly 40 systemically healthy Caucasian individuals from Russia aged roughly 6 to 90 years. Each donor gave about 10 milliliters of peripheral blood, drawn into EDTA-treated Vacutainer tubes. Ficoll-Paque density-gradient centrifugation was used to isolate PBMCs, with at least 7 million per sample. Total RNA, at least 5 micrograms per sample, was extracted from PBMCs with Trizol reagent. For every donor, flow cytometry on a PBMC aliquot measured the percentage of naive CD45RAhigh/CD27high T cells. There are 19 amino acids in the CDR3, from cysteine to phenylalanine inclusive. Only CDR3 DNA remains: 57 bases, in frame from the first base. Trimming accounts for 1 base at V and 0 bases at J, while the number of junction bases matched to no gene is 8. Taken from the germline V gene, the CDR1 and CDR2 loops are LGHNA and YNFKEQ.

The sample consisted of blood. The chain uses TRBV4-2 and TRBJ2-3; 12 nucleotides in the junction match TRBD2. The receptor was isolated from a woman over 75 in good health. CDR3 sequence: CASSQARLAGGTSTDTQYF. The bases are TGTGCCAGCAGCCAAGCCAGGCTAGCGGGGGGGACTAGCACAGATACGCAGTATTTT.